The entry below describes one T cell receptor (beta chain). The antigen is undetermined. 13 Jbeta primers and 60 Vbeta primers were used for the PCR. TCRdb keeps only in-frame clones here, not all; method: immunoSEQ multiplex PCR. This sample lists about 96,000 clones; its ten largest clones have 3% to 4%. V dropped 1 base and J dropped 7; count of bases not matched to a gene: 6. The CDR3 sequence is 14 residues long. Germline V CDR1 and CDR2: SGHAT, FQNNGV. The data are from a study of cytomegalovirus exposure and HLA in healthy donors. General observations from the study: 87-base-pair reads could not separate some V segments, including TRBV6-2 and TRBV6-3.

The receptor was isolated from a woman aged 25 to 39 in good health and CMV-seronegative. Sequencing input: PBMCs. The V and J genes are TRBV11-2 and TRBJ2-7; 8 bases line up with TRBD1. CDR3 coding DNA: TGTGCCAGCAGCTTAGGACAGGGGCCCAGGGAGCAGTACTTC. Translating gives CASSLGQGPREQYF.